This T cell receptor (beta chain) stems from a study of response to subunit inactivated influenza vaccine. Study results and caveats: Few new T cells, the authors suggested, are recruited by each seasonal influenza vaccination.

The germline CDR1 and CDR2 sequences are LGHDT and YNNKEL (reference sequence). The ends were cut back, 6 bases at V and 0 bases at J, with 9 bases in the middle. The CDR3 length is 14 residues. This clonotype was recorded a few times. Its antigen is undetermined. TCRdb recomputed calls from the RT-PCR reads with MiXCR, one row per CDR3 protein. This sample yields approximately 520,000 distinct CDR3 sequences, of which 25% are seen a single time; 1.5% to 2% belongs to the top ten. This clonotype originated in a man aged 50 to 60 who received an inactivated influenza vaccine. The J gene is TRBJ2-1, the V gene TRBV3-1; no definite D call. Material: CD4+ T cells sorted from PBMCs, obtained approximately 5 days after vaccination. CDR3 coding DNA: TGTGCCAGCAGTGACCGAGACTCCTACAATGAGCAGTTCTTC. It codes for CASSDRDSYNEQFF.